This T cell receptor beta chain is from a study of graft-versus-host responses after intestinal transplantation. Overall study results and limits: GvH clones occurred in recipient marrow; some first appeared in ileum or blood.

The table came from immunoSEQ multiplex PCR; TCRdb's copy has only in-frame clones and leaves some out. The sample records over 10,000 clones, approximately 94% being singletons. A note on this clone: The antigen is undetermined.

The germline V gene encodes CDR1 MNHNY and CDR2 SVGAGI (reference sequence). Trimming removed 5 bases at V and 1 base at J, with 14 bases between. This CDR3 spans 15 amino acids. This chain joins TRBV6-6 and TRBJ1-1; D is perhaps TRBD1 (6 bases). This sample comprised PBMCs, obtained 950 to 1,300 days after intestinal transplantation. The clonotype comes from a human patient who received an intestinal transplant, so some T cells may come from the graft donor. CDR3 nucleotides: TGTGCCAGCAGTGATCCGGGACACACGAACACTGAAGCTTTCTTT. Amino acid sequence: CASSDPGHTNTEAFF.